This T cell receptor beta chain was recorded in a study of post-analysis software for immune sequencing data. General study findings and limits: Multiple sclerosis patients had significantly lower normalized Chao1 diversity than controls. TRBV5-6, TRBV5-1 and TRBV20-1 were among roughly 5 TRBV segments more frequent in patients than controls.

TCR beta cDNA libraries had unique molecular identifiers. In TCRdb, the PCR reads were re-called with MiXCR into one record per CDR3 protein. This table has some 690,000 distinct CDR3 sequences, around 27% appearing once. The CDR3 sequence is 16 residues long. Unmatched junction bases numbered 7, after V lost 4 bases and J lost 0 bases. Germline lookup yields CDR1 SGHRS and CDR2 YFSETQ. On this clonotype itself: The antigen remains unidentified.

V is TRBV5-1 and J is TRBJ2-4, with 7 bases matching TRBD2. Sequencing was performed on blood. The TCR originated in a girl under 18 with multiple sclerosis. The chain's CDR3 is CASSQVGGVAKNIQYF. The CDR3 coding sequence is TGCGCCAGCAGCCAAGTGGGAGGGGTAGCCAAAAACATTCAGTACTTC.